This T cell receptor (beta chain) was captured in a study of OX40 agonist ivuxolimab in advanced cancers. Concerning the study at large: Ivuxolimab, which targeted the costimulatory receptor OX40 (CD134), was an agonistic, fully human IgG2 monoclonal antibody. Intravenous ivuxolimab was administered to patients every 2 weeks at six dose levels: 0.01, 0.1, 0.3, 1.5, 3 and 10 mg/kg. In the dose-escalation cohort, about four fifths of patients were male, and the mean age was around 65 years with a range of about 20 to 80. The purpose of peripheral TCRbeta sequencing was to test whether ivuxolimab changed TCR sequence diversity and led to clonal T-cell expansion. The monotherapy dose-escalation portion (N = 52 patients) of the phase I ivuxolimab trial is reported in the paper. Patients were allowed to have had prior anti-PD-1, anti-PD-L1 or anti-CTLA-4 therapy, and 40% of the dose-escalation patients had previously received checkpoint inhibitors. Of the 50 or so patients in dose escalation, 19 had hepatocellular carcinoma, approximately 15 had melanoma, 9 had renal cell carcinoma and 9 had head and neck cancer. Partial responses occurred in three dose-escalation patients, of whom one had hepatocellular carcinoma and two had cutaneous melanoma.

Regarding this clone: Its antigen is unknown. The input lacks base qualities; no much larger clone sits a single base away.

Patients with autoimmune disease history or receiving systemic immunosuppression were excluded from the trial. In every dose cohort, peripheral blood was drawn for TCR sequencing at baseline, cycle 4 day 1, and cycle 7 day 1. The samples were taken from a phase I, first-in-human, multicenter, open-label dose-escalation trial of ivuxolimab. The trial enrolled adults with locally advanced or metastatic head and neck squamous cell, hepatocellular, melanoma or renal cell carcinoma. Before TCR sequencing, CD4+ T cells and CD8+ T cells from peripheral blood were sorted into separate populations. CDR1 and CDR2 are read off the germline V gene (reference sequence) as MNHNY and SVGAGI. Counted from cysteine to phenylalanine, this CDR3 has 11 amino acids. The entry retains the CDR3 DNA only, 33 bases that are in frame from base 1. Trimming removed 2 bases from V and 2 bases from J, leaving 1 base between the germline ends.

Overall study outcomes, separate from this receptor: In partial responders in the 0.1-3.0 mg/kg groups, normalized peripheral clonal expansion was found to be among the lowest, especially among CD8+ T cells. After ivuxolimab, expanded clones were on average more numerous among CD8+ T cells than among CD4+ T cells. Clonal expansion of both CD4+ and CD8+ blood T cells was observed from baseline to week 6 at doses 0.1 to 3.0 mg/kg. Which antigens the clonally expanded peripheral T cells were specific for was not determined. Low levels of normalized T-cell clonal expansion were also shown by some nonresponding patients.

Genomic DNA was isolated from the sorted cells so that the TCRbeta CDR3 region could be sequenced. The immunoSEQ Assay was used to sequence the TCRbeta CDR3 regions. The source is immuneACCESS, and TCRdb retained only in-frame sequences with V and J called. Part of the clones is not carried over; for the studies checked, unresolved V genes explain less than half of this, and the remainder is unexplained. A total of tens of thousands of clones appear in this sample, 94% of them only once. In total, the top ten clones hold 15% to 19% of the sample. This sequence uses TRBV6-6 and TRBJ2-7; no D gene can be assigned with confidence. The sequence derives from an adult with an advanced solid tumor such as melanoma, head and neck, liver or kidney cancer. This material consisted of CD4+ or CD8+ T cells sorted from blood, taken in a trial of the OX40 agonist ivuxolimab. The bases are TGTGCCAGCAGTTACACCTACGAGCAGTACTTC. Its protein is CASSYTYEQYF.